This T cell receptor beta chain was sequenced in a study of molecular identifiers for immune sequencing clone quantification. The wider study: Five portions were made in replicates from RNA of about 21,000 or 97,000 naive CD8 cells, and four underwent sequencing. General study results and limits: Effector cells kept over 97% of their molecules in clones above 20 RNA copies, while naive cells kept under 1% there.

V lost 7 bases to trimming and J lost 5 bases; unmatched junction nucleotides: 11. The CDR3 has 13 residues. Germline V gives CDR1 SQVTM, CDR2 ANQGSEA. MiXCR was run by TCRdb on the PCR reads, yielding one entry per CDR3 protein. The data show about 97,000 distinct CDR3 sequences, 30% to 45% seen once. This clonotype has a handful of counts. No antigen is known for it. This TCR came from a human donor in good health. Some libraries in this study had Jurkat cell RNA spiked in. Sequencing was done on a sample of naive CD8+ T cells from blood, with Jurkat cell RNA spiked in. The subset here: FACS-sorted CD8+CD4-CCR7+CD45RA+ naive T cells. The rearrangement joins TRBV29-1 to TRBJ2-7; 7 bases are a match to TRBD1. The CDR3 region is CSARQGLIDEQYF. In nucleotides, the CDR3 is TGCAGCGCTAGACAGGGCCTTATAGACGAGCAGTACTTC.